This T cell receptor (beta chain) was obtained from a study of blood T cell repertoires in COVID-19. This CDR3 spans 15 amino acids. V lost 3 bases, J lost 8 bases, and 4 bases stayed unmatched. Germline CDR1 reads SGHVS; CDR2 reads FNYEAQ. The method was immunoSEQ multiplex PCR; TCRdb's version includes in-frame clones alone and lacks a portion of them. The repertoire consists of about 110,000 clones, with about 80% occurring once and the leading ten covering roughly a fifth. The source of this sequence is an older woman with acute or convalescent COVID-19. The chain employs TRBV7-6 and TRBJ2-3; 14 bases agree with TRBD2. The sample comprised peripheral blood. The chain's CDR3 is CASSLGTSGGGTQYF. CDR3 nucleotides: TGTGCCAGCAGCTTGGGGACTAGCGGGGGTGGTACGCAGTATTTT.